This T cell receptor (beta chain) originates from a study of cytomegalovirus exposure and HLA in healthy donors. PCR was performed using 60 Vbeta and 13 Jbeta primers. Assay: immunoSEQ multiplex PCR; the TCRdb copy retains only in-frame clones and omits some. The sample lists 150,000 to 250,000 clones, 70% to 80% seen once, with approximately 1.4% in the top ten. CDR1 and CDR2 (germline): SGHRS, YFSETQ. There are 16 residues in the CDR3. The V gene end was trimmed by 0 bases and the J gene end by 5 bases; junction bases not matched to a gene: 9. The receptor was derived from a girl under 18 in good health and CMV-seropositive. Sample: PBMCs. The rearrangement uses TRBV5-1 and TRBJ2-5, with 8 bases lining up with TRBD1. CDR3 DNA sequence: TGCGCCAGCAGCTTGGCGTCAGGGGGCAATGGGGAGACCCAGTACTTC. Translation: CASSLASGGNGETQYF. The full variable domain, rest sourced from reference TRBV5-1 and TRBJ2-5, is KAGVTQTPRYLIKTRGQQVTLSCSPISGHRSVSWYQQTPGQGLQFLFEYFSETQRNKGNFPGRFSGRQFSNSRSEMNVSTLELGDSALYLCASSLASGGNGETQYFGPGTRLLVL.